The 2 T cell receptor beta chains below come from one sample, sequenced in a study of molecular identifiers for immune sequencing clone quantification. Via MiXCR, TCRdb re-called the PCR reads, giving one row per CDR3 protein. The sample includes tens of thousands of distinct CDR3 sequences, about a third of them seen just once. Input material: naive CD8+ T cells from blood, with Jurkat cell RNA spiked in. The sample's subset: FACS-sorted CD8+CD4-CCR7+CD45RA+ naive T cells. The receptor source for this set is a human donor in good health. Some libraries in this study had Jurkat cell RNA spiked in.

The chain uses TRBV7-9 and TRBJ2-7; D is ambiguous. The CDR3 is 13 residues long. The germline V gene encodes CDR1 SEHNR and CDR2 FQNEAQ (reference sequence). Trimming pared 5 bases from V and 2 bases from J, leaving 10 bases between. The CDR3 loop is CASSLISTYEQYF. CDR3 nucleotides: TGTGCCAGCAGCCTTATCTCTACCTACGAGCAGTACTTC.

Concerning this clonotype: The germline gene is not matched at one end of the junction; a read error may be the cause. The DNA of the CDR3 is TGTGCCAGCAGGTTAGGGGACAACCAAGCGAACACCGGGGAGCTGTTTTTT. Its protein is CASRLGDNQANTGELFF. The chain combines TRBV7-9 with TRBJ2-2, with D perhaps TRBD1 (6 bases). This CDR3 spans 17 amino acids. CDR1 and CDR2 from the germline V gene are SEHNR and FQNEAQ (reference sequence).